Given below is one T cell receptor (beta chain) in context. Antigen: not known. This sample was taken from a study of OX40 agonist ivuxolimab in advanced cancers. About the research overall: The mean age was roughly 60 years, ranging from roughly 23 to 90, with around four fifths of participants male. Three patients, one with hepatocellular carcinoma and two with cutaneous melanoma, responded partially. General study findings and limits: At 0.1 to 3.0 mg/kg and by week 6, clonal expansion occurred in CD4+ and CD8+ blood T cells.

Trimming shortened V by 4 bases and J by 5 bases, and 14 bases separated the two germline ends. This CDR3 is built from 14 residues. CDR1 and CDR2 (germline): SGHRS, YFSETQ. The data were produced by immunoSEQ multiplex PCR, yet TCRdb's version contains in-frame clones alone and is incomplete. Found here are 75,000 to 95,000 clones, around 90% of them singletons; the top ten hold more than 8%. The sample consisted of CD4+ or CD8+ T cells sorted from blood, taken in a trial of the OX40 agonist ivuxolimab. The chain has TRBV5-1 and TRBJ2-3, with D possibly called TRBD1 or TRBD2 (5 bases each). The sequence was collected from an adult with an advanced solid tumor such as melanoma, head and neck, liver or kidney cancer. CDR3 sequence (DNA): TGCGCCAGCAGCGTGGGGACCTCCGTAGATACGCAGTATTTT. The encoded protein is CASSVGTSVDTQYF.